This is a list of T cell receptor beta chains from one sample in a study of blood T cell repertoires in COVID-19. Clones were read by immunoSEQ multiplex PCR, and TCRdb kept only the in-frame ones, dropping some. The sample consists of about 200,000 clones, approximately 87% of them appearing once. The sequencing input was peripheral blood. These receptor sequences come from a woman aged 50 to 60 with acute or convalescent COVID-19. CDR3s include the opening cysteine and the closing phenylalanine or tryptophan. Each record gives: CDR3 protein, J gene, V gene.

CDR3aa: CASSLGNQGGFF; j_gene: TRBJ2-1; v_gene: TRBV5-1
CDR3aa: CASSRSQGDLYNEQFF; j_gene: TRBJ2-1; v_gene: TRBV4-1
CDR3aa: CASSYAGQGTDTQYF; j_gene: TRBJ2-3; v_gene: TRBV6-2/TRBV6-3
CDR3aa: CASSHRTGIEKLFF; j_gene: TRBJ1-4; v_gene: TRBV3-1/TRBV3-2
CDR3aa: CASSVGGGINYGYTF; j_gene: TRBJ1-2; v_gene: TRBV9
CDR3aa: CASSHSGGGEAFF; j_gene: TRBJ1-1; v_gene: TRBV12-3/TRBV12-4
CDR3aa: CASSATGAKSTDTQYF; j_gene: TRBJ2-3; v_gene: TRBV19
CDR3aa: CASSQDGPGGTGELFF; j_gene: TRBJ2-2; v_gene: TRBV3-1/TRBV3-2
CDR3aa: CASSPIGQGRIVANYGYTF; j_gene: TRBJ1-2; v_gene: TRBV18
CDR3aa: CASSEIVQSQAFF; j_gene: TRBJ1-1; v_gene: TRBV18
CDR3aa: CSARDYNEQFF; j_gene: TRBJ2-1; v_gene: TRBV20-1
CDR3aa: CAISHGTSGSTDTQYF; j_gene: TRBJ2-3; v_gene: TRBV10-3
CDR3aa: CASSGTSGGFDEQFF; j_gene: TRBJ2-1; v_gene: TRBV9
CDR3aa: CASSLLGGRAYEQYF; j_gene: TRBJ2-7; v_gene: TRBV7-2
CDR3aa: CASSTPTGGEETQYF; j_gene: TRBJ2-5; v_gene: TRBV5-8
CDR3aa: CASSVDVGGAAEKLFF; j_gene: TRBJ1-4; v_gene: TRBV9
CDR3aa: CASSFSRDSSYNSPLHF; j_gene: TRBJ1-6; v_gene: TRBV11-2
CDR3aa: CASSPKNEQYF; j_gene: TRBJ2-7; v_gene: TRBV7-8
CDR3aa: CASSQDPATNEKLFF; j_gene: TRBJ1-4; v_gene: TRBV14
CDR3aa: CATQRGMYQETQYF; j_gene: TRBJ2-5; v_gene: TRBV5-6
CDR3aa: CASSHRQARDYTF; j_gene: TRBJ1-2; v_gene: TRBV4-3
CDR3aa: CASSIETSAETQYF; j_gene: TRBJ2-5; v_gene: TRBV19
CDR3aa: CASSFTGNGYTF; j_gene: TRBJ1-2; v_gene: TRBV7-2
CDR3aa: CSATIRGPEETQYF; j_gene: TRBJ2-5; v_gene: TRBV29-1
CDR3aa: CASSQGVSTGNTIYF; j_gene: TRBJ1-3; v_gene: TRBV7-6
CDR3aa: CASSRAAWGGGSDTQYF; j_gene: TRBJ2-3; v_gene: TRBV3-1/TRBV3-2
CDR3aa: CASSIGTGVAGNTIYF; j_gene: TRBJ1-3; v_gene: TRBV19
CDR3aa: CASSLDLAGEQYF; j_gene: TRBJ2-7; v_gene: TRBV12-3/TRBV12-4
CDR3aa: CASSPKPDYQETQYF; j_gene: TRBJ2-5; v_gene: TRBV18
CDR3aa: CASSESSGTGGGDTQYF; j_gene: TRBJ2-3; v_gene: TRBV6-4
CDR3aa: CATSEQNSGANVLTF; j_gene: TRBJ2-6; v_gene: TRBV24-1
CDR3aa: CASSRDRTFSGNTIYF; j_gene: TRBJ1-3; v_gene: TRBV5-6
CDR3aa: CASSPTGGGNQPQHF; j_gene: TRBJ1-5; v_gene: TRBV7-2
CDR3aa: CATSRLAGPYEQYF; j_gene: TRBJ2-7; v_gene: TRBV2
CDR3aa: CASSISGGANTGELFF; j_gene: TRBJ2-2; v_gene: TRBV9
CDR3aa: CASSSNLAGGHEQYF; j_gene: TRBJ2-7; v_gene: TRBV4-3
CDR3aa: CASSQIPSGGHTEAFF; j_gene: TRBJ1-1; v_gene: TRBV4-3
CDR3aa: CAISESRAGSYQETQYF; j_gene: TRBJ2-5; v_gene: TRBV10-3
CDR3aa: CASSLRQGPYYGYTF; j_gene: TRBJ1-2; v_gene: TRBV23-1
CDR3aa: CASSPQGPDTQYF; j_gene: TRBJ2-3; v_gene: TRBV19
CDR3aa: CASSERWRTNTEAFF; j_gene: TRBJ1-1; v_gene: TRBV6-1
CDR3aa: CASRQAYSNQPQHF; j_gene: TRBJ1-5; v_gene: TRBV19
CDR3aa: CASSPGGSDTQYF; j_gene: TRBJ2-3; v_gene: TRBV5-1
CDR3aa: CSVEDWVASDTQYF; j_gene: TRBJ2-3; v_gene: TRBV29-1
CDR3aa: CASQGTSGHYNEQFF; j_gene: TRBJ2-1; v_gene: TRBV3-1/TRBV3-2
CDR3aa: CASSLGGQNYGYTF; j_gene: TRBJ1-2; v_gene: TRBV5-1
CDR3aa: CASRSRGTDTQYF; j_gene: TRBJ2-3; v_gene: TRBV9
CDR3aa: CASSAPLGRDRGPFEQFF; j_gene: TRBJ2-1; v_gene: TRBV9